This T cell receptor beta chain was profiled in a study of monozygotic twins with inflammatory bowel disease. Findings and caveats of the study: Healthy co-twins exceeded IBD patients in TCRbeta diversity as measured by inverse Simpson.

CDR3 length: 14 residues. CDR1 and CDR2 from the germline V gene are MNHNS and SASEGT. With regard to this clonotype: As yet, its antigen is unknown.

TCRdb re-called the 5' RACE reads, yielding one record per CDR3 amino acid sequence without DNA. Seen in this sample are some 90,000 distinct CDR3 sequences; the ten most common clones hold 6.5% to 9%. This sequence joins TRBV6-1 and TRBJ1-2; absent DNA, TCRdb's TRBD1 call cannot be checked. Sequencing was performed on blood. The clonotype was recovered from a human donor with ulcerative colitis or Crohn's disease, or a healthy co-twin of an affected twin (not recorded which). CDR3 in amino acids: CASSEYRQMGGYTF.